Listed below are T cell receptor beta chains from one sample, sequenced in a study of T cells expressing NK-cell markers. One entry per CDR3 protein, without DNA, is what TCRdb gives after re-calling the 5' RACE reads. The sample data list about 260,000 distinct CDR3 sequences. Sequencing used blood T cells: a sorted CD56 or NKG2C T cell subset, CD4+ or CD8+ T cells, or bulk PBMC T cells (not recorded which). The receptors come from a man between 18 and 29 years old in good health. CDR3s include the opening cysteine and the closing phenylalanine or tryptophan.

cdr3_aa: CASSLYRDNQPQHF
v_call: TRBV4-2
j_call: TRBJ1-5

cdr3_aa: CASSFRARGYEQYF
v_call: TRBV6-5
j_call: TRBJ2-7

cdr3_aa: CASRYSGASTDTQYF
v_call: TRBV12-3/TRBV12-4
j_call: TRBJ2-3

cdr3_aa: CASRADQPVDTQYF
v_call: TRBV5-1
j_call: TRBJ2-3

cdr3_aa: CASSSTPDSYGYTF
v_call: TRBV7-6
j_call: TRBJ1-2

cdr3_aa: CASSLGRNYEQYF
v_call: TRBV27
j_call: TRBJ2-7

cdr3_aa: CASSQVRLAPGELFF
v_call: TRBV3-1
j_call: TRBJ2-2

cdr3_aa: CSVVQGLYGYTF
v_call: TRBV29-1
j_call: TRBJ1-2

cdr3_aa: CSVGPGQYTGELFF
v_call: TRBV29-1
j_call: TRBJ2-2

cdr3_aa: CATSDLRRVDEQFF
v_call: TRBV24-1
j_call: TRBJ2-1

cdr3_aa: CSIGSLGTNRRQAQYF
v_call: TRBV29-1
j_call: TRBJ2-3

cdr3_aa: CASSLSPRPTNEKLFF
v_call: TRBV28
j_call: TRBJ1-4

cdr3_aa: CASSSRQGTDTQYF
v_call: TRBV12-3/TRBV12-4
j_call: TRBJ2-3

cdr3_aa: CASSLQPSSIQYF
v_call: TRBV7-6
j_call: TRBJ2-4

cdr3_aa: CASHSSGSLREQYF
v_call: TRBV6-2/TRBV6-3
j_call: TRBJ2-7

cdr3_aa: CATSRDIIETQYF
v_call: TRBV15
j_call: TRBJ2-5

cdr3_aa: CSHGTGSDQVEAFF
v_call: TRBV20-1
j_call: TRBJ1-1

cdr3_aa: CASSQDRAFGEQYF
v_call: TRBV4-3
j_call: TRBJ2-7

cdr3_aa: CASREGTADTQYF
v_call: TRBV2
j_call: TRBJ2-3

cdr3_aa: CASSESGRGAKNIQYF
v_call: TRBV25-1
j_call: TRBJ2-4

cdr3_aa: CASSFEAGELFF
v_call: TRBV7-3
j_call: TRBJ2-2

cdr3_aa: CASSYSGRTNEQFF
v_call: TRBV12-3/TRBV12-4
j_call: TRBJ2-1

cdr3_aa: CASSPGQGRYNEQFF
v_call: TRBV7-2
j_call: TRBJ2-1

cdr3_aa: CAISGDFTEAFF
v_call: TRBV10-3
j_call: TRBJ1-1

cdr3_aa: CSGTSGSSDEQFF
v_call: TRBV20-1
j_call: TRBJ2-1

cdr3_aa: CAISESRVGTEAFF
v_call: TRBV10-3
j_call: TRBJ1-1

cdr3_aa: CSASSGGPYEQYF
v_call: TRBV20-1
j_call: TRBJ2-7

cdr3_aa: CSAPRSGQGENIQYF
v_call: TRBV20-1
j_call: TRBJ2-4

cdr3_aa: CSVEARQSEVETQYF
v_call: TRBV29-1
j_call: TRBJ2-5

cdr3_aa: CASSVRQGFEQFF
v_call: TRBV9
j_call: TRBJ2-1

cdr3_aa: CASSFGPPAAYSPLHF
v_call: TRBV5-1
j_call: TRBJ1-6

cdr3_aa: CSANSGQGAGGGQYF
v_call: TRBV20-1
j_call: TRBJ2-7

cdr3_aa: CASSQLGGSNQPQHF
v_call: TRBV16
j_call: TRBJ1-5

cdr3_aa: CASSQDPGTATQYF
v_call: TRBV4-3
j_call: TRBJ2-5

cdr3_aa: CASSAGGGRNTGELFF
v_call: TRBV9
j_call: TRBJ2-2

cdr3_aa: CASSQGAREYEQYF
v_call: TRBV3-1
j_call: TRBJ2-7

cdr3_aa: CASSLDRGGYNEQFF
v_call: TRBV7-9
j_call: TRBJ2-1

cdr3_aa: CASYGGGGHNTGELFF
v_call: TRBV28
j_call: TRBJ2-2

cdr3_aa: CASTRTGNTEAFF
v_call: TRBV12-3/TRBV12-4
j_call: TRBJ1-1

cdr3_aa: CASSQVRGSYNEQFF
v_call: TRBV14
j_call: TRBJ2-1

cdr3_aa: CASSQAPVAAPGELFF
v_call: TRBV4-3
j_call: TRBJ2-2

cdr3_aa: CASSLFLGLEGSTDTQYF
v_call: TRBV12-3/TRBV12-4
j_call: TRBJ2-3

cdr3_aa: CASSPFAANEKLFF
v_call: TRBV7-9
j_call: TRBJ1-4

cdr3_aa: CSAITPGLQETQYF
v_call: TRBV20-1
j_call: TRBJ2-5

cdr3_aa: CASSLFRTNNEQFF
v_call: TRBV12-3/TRBV12-4
j_call: TRBJ2-1

cdr3_aa: CASSSGVRQTQYF
v_call: TRBV12-3/TRBV12-4
j_call: TRBJ2-5

cdr3_aa: CASSSPTWDTNYEQYF
v_call: TRBV6-2/TRBV6-3
j_call: TRBJ2-7

cdr3_aa: CASSKRKNTGELFF
v_call: TRBV25-1
j_call: TRBJ2-2

cdr3_aa: CSARDAGHHTDTQYF
v_call: TRBV20-1
j_call: TRBJ2-3

cdr3_aa: CASSQGLRNPSGYTF
v_call: TRBV4-1
j_call: TRBJ1-2

cdr3_aa: CATSAPDRSSGANVLTF
v_call: TRBV24-1
j_call: TRBJ2-6

cdr3_aa: CASSLPSAGIGLWANVLTF
v_call: TRBV4-2
j_call: TRBJ2-6

cdr3_aa: CASSSVGGWEETQYF
v_call: TRBV28
j_call: TRBJ2-5

cdr3_aa: CSARDPSGADTQYF
v_call: TRBV20-1
j_call: TRBJ2-3

cdr3_aa: CSVVGQEETDTQYF
v_call: TRBV29-1
j_call: TRBJ2-3

cdr3_aa: CSGTGAGRNTEAFF
v_call: TRBV29-1
j_call: TRBJ1-1